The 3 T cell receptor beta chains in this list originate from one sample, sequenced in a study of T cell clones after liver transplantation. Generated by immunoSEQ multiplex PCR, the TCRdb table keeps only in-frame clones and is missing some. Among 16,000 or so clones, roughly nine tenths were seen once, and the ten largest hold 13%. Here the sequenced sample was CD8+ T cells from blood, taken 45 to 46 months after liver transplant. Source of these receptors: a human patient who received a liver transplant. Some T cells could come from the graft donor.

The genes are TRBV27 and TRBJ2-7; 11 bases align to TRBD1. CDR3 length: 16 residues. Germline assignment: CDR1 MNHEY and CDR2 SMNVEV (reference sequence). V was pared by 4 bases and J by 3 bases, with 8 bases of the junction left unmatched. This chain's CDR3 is CASSSPPGTGGYEQYF. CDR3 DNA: TGTGCCAGCAGTTCCCCCCCCGGGACAGGGGGCTACGAGCAGTACTTC.

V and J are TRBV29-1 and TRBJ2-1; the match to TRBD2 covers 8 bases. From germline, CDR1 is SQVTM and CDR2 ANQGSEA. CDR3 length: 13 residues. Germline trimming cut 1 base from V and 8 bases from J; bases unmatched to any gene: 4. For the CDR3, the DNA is TGCAGCGTTGAAGCGGGAGGGAGTGATGAGCAGTTCTTC. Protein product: CSVEAGGSDEQFF.

For the CDR3, the DNA is TGCGCCAGCAGCATTACCAGCTCCTACGAGCAGTACTTC. Its protein is CASSITSSYEQYF. The chain uses TRBV5-1 and TRBJ2-7; D gene unclear. This CDR3 is built from 13 residues. Germline V gives CDR1 SGHRS, CDR2 YFSETQ. V lost 4 bases and J lost 0, with 8 bases in between.